Listed below are T cell receptor beta chains from one sample, sequenced in a study of blood T cells in healthy people across ages. TCRdb re-derived calls from the 5' RACE reads in MiXCR, one entry per CDR3 protein. The top ten clones hold roughly 19% of a sample with fewer than 1,000,000 distinct CDR3 sequences, around 42% of them seen once. Sequencing used blood. The origin of the receptors is a man in his 60s in good health. The CDR3 runs from the conserved cysteine through the conserved F or W. A D gene is named only where the DNA matches it firmly. The listing skips clone size in some rows; elsewhere it reads once, few, many or a size class.

cdr3_aa cdr3_nt j_call d_call v_call clone_size
CSAREWLGSGRYGYTF TGCAGTGCTAGAGAGTGGTTGGGGTCCGGCCGCTATGGCTACACCTTC TRBJ1-2 . TRBV20-1 .
CASSDSSGADTQYF TGTGCCAGCAGTGACTCTAGCGGGGCAGATACGCAGTATTTT TRBJ2-3 TRBD2 TRBV6-4 .
CSALPRGLTASYEQYF TGCAGTGCACTGCCTCGAGGGTTAACTGCCTCCTACGAGCAGTACTTC TRBJ2-7 . TRBV20-1 .
CSVQATNYGYTF TGCAGCGTTCAGGCAACTAACTATGGCTACACCTTC TRBJ1-2 . TRBV29-1 .
CASKSGAAATDTQYF TGTGCCAGCAAATCAGGGGCGGCGGCAACAGATACGCAGTATTTT TRBJ2-3 . TRBV2 .
CASSQDGYHYTEAFF TGCGCCAGCAGCCAAGATGGGTACCACTACACTGAAGCTTTCTTT TRBJ1-1 . TRBV4-3 .
CSVGWQGITDTQYF TGCAGCGTTGGGTGGCAGGGGATCACAGATACGCAGTATTTT TRBJ2-3 . TRBV29-1 few
CASSPPGKTTEAFF TGTGCCAGCAGCCCGCCCGGGAAGACGACTGAAGCTTTCTTT TRBJ1-1 . TRBV7-2 few
CASSPGTLRTQYF TGTGCCAGCAGCCCTGGGACCCTACGGACGCAGTATTTT TRBJ2-3 . TRBV7-2 few
CAWSVGRETQYF TGTGCCTGGAGTGTGGGTCGGGAGACCCAGTACTTC TRBJ2-5 . TRBV30 .
CATGSSYEQYF TGTGCCACGGGAAGCTCCTACGAGCAGTACTTC TRBJ2-7 . TRBV12-3/TRBV12-4 .
CASSLVRGGGSSYNEQFF TGTGCCAGCAGCTTAGTACGGGGGGGAGGGAGCTCCTACAATGAGCAGTTCTTC TRBJ2-1 TRBD2 TRBV7-8 once
CASRAGTTSVQYF TGTGCCAGCAGGGCCGGGACTACGTCGGTCCAGTACTTC TRBJ2-7 TRBD2 TRBV6-5 .
CASSLKVERGYEQYF TGTGCCAGCAGCTTAAAGGTCGAGCGGGGATACGAGCAGTACTTC TRBJ2-7 TRBD2 TRBV7-2 .
CSARGDREWNEQFF TGCAGTGCTAGAGGGGACAGGGAATGGAATGAGCAGTTCTTC TRBJ2-1 TRBD1 TRBV20-1 few
CAISDLGNGYTF TGTGCCATCAGTGACTTAGGGAATGGCTACACCTTC TRBJ1-2 . TRBV10-3 .
CASSPRDRFTYEQYF TGTGCCAGCAGTCCCCGGGACAGGTTTACCTACGAGCAGTACTTC TRBJ2-7 TRBD1 TRBV6-2/TRBV6-3 .
CSARVLGWMNTEAFF TGCAGTGCTAGAGTGCTGGGGTGGATGAACACTGAAGCTTTCTTT TRBJ1-1 . TRBV20-1 .
CASSRQEGYEQYF TGTGCCAGCAGTAGACAGGAGGGCTACGAGCAGTACTTC TRBJ2-7 . TRBV7-3 .
CASSQVGAGYNEQYF TGCGCCAGCAGCCAAGTAGGGGCAGGGTACAATGAGCAGTACTTC TRBJ2-7 . TRBV4-1 .
CASRGEYNEQFF TGTGCCAGCCGAGGGGAATACAATGAGCAGTTCTTC TRBJ2-1 . TRBV2 once
CASRPQGLRRRGYTF TGTGCCAGCAGACCCCAGGGGTTACGGAGGCGCGGCTACACCTTC TRBJ1-2 . TRBV25-1 .
CASSQEEQRRAQFF TGCGCCAGCAGCCAAGAGGAGCAGCGGCGAGCCCAGTTCTTC TRBJ2-1 . TRBV4-3 .
CASRDRGTHYEQYF TGTGCCAGCAGGGACAGGGGGACGCACTACGAGCAGTACTTC TRBJ2-7 TRBD1 TRBV6-2/TRBV6-3 .
CASSLAFGLADSTDTQYF TGTGCCAGCAGCTTAGCGTTTGGACTAGCGGATAGCACAGATACGCAGTATTTT TRBJ2-3 TRBD2 TRBV7-2 .
CASRDTGGVETQYF TGTGCCAGCAGGGATACAGGGGGCGTCGAGACCCAGTACTTC TRBJ2-5 TRBD1 TRBV6-1 few
CATGWGDGYTF TGTGCCACCGGGTGGGGAGATGGCTACACCTTC TRBJ1-2 . TRBV25-1 .
CASSEYYEQYF TGTGCCAGCAGTGAATACTACGAGCAGTACTTC TRBJ2-7 . TRBV2 many
CAISEINYEQYF TGTGCCATCAGTGAGATCAACTACGAGCAGTACTTC TRBJ2-7 . TRBV10-3 .
CASSFGVEQCF TGTGCCAGCAGTTTTGGAGTCGAGCAGTGCTTC TRBJ2-4 . TRBV12-3/TRBV12-4 .
CASSFPRLRGDTDTQYF TGTGCCAGCAGCTTCCCCCGATTACGGGGGGACACAGATACGCAGTATTTT TRBJ2-3 TRBD2 TRBV7-9 .
CASSQSPVNTGELFF TGTGCCAGCAGCCAAAGCCCAGTGAACACCGGGGAGCTGTTTTTT TRBJ2-2 . TRBV11-2 once
CATFGQGLYTDTQYF TGTGCCACCTTCGGACAGGGCCTTTACACAGATACGCAGTATTTT TRBJ2-3 TRBD1 TRBV10-3 many
CASSYGRSRSNEQFF TGTGCCAGCAGTTACGGCAGGAGCCGCTCAAATGAGCAGTTCTTC TRBJ2-1 . TRBV6-5 .
CASSHSGGRMNTGELFF TGTGCCAGCAGTCATAGCGGGGGGCGAATGAACACCGGGGAGCTGTTTTTT TRBJ2-2 TRBD2 TRBV12-3/TRBV12-4 .
CASSLEQGIYNEQFF TGTGCCAGCAGTTTAGAGCAGGGAATCTACAATGAGCAGTTCTTC TRBJ2-1 . TRBV12-3/TRBV12-4 .
CASSVALLSEQYF TGCGCCAGCAGCGTCGCTTTACTCTCCGAGCAGTACTTC TRBJ2-7 . TRBV4-1 once
CASSSRGVLYEQYF TGTGCCAGCAGTTCCAGGGGAGTCCTGTACGAGCAGTACTTC TRBJ2-7 . TRBV28 few
CAWSSLGYGYTF TGTGCCTGGAGTTCCCTCGGATATGGCTACACCTTC TRBJ1-2 . TRBV30 .
CASSSIGGGGYTF TGTGCCAGCAGTTCCATAGGGGGTGGCGGCTACACCTTC TRBJ1-2 . TRBV27 .
CSARDRDREYEQYF TGCAGTGCTAGAGACCGGGACAGGGAGTACGAGCAGTACTTC TRBJ2-7 TRBD1 TRBV20-1 few
CAATSGGHVSTDTQYF TGTGCCGCAACTAGCGGGGGCCATGTAAGCACAGATACGCAGTATTTT TRBJ2-3 TRBD2 TRBV2 .
CASSLSRTGANGYTF TGTGCCAGCAGTTTATCGAGGACAGGGGCGAATGGCTACACCTTC TRBJ1-2 TRBD1 TRBV27 .
CASKRTSGYTDTQYF TGTGCCAGCAAACGGACTAGCGGCTACACAGATACGCAGTATTTT TRBJ2-3 TRBD2 TRBV6-4 .
CASSSSPRETQYF TGTGCCAGCAGCTCCTCCCCCAGGGAGACCCAGTACTTC TRBJ2-5 . TRBV9 .
CASTSGARTDTQYF TGTGCCAGTACTAGCGGGGCACGCACAGATACGCAGTATTTT TRBJ2-3 TRBD2 TRBV2 .
CASSLEGQGHYEQYF TGTGCCAGCAGCTTAGAGGGACAGGGCCACTACGAGCAGTACTTC TRBJ2-7 TRBD1 TRBV7-6 .
CAISEVLGSSYNEQFF TGTGCCATCAGTGAGGTTTTGGGGAGCTCCTACAATGAGCAGTTCTTC TRBJ2-1 . TRBV10-3 .
CASSPDTYGYTF TGTGCCAGCAGTCCAGACACCTATGGCTACACCTTC TRBJ1-2 . TRBV12-3/TRBV12-4 many
CASSQDLDTYGYTF TGCGCCAGCAGCCAAGATCTTGACACCTATGGCTACACCTTC TRBJ1-2 . TRBV4-3 .
CASRIGAVETQYF TGTGCCAGCAGAATCGGGGCAGTTGAGACCCAGTACTTC TRBJ2-5 . TRBV6-5 .
CAGSYPQGVTPYEQYF TGTGCCGGCAGTTACCCACAGGGGGTGACTCCCTACGAGCAGTACTTC TRBJ2-7 TRBD1 TRBV6-2/TRBV6-3 .
CASSPADRTGSHPETRYF TGTGCCAGCAGCCCTGCAGATAGGACAGGGAGCCATCCCGAGACCCGGTACTTC TRBJ2-5 TRBD1 TRBV14 .
CASSLKQGATYEQYF TGTGCCAGCAGCTTAAAACAGGGGGCGACCTACGAGCAGTACTTC TRBJ2-7 TRBD1 TRBV7-9 few
CASSEAGGLNYGYTF TGTGCCAGCAGTGAAGCCGGGGGATTAAACTATGGCTACACCTTC TRBJ1-2 . TRBV6-1 once
CATTRAGTYEQYF TGTGCCACGACGAGGGCGGGAACCTACGAGCAGTACTTC TRBJ2-7 . TRBV6-2/TRBV6-3 .
CATSRDQRAGYNEQYF TGTGCCACCAGCAGAGATCAGAGGGCTGGTTACAATGAGCAGTACTTC TRBJ2-7 . TRBV15 .
CATSSSGMIETQYF TGTGCCACCAGTTCGAGCGGAATGATTGAGACCCAGTACTTC TRBJ2-5 . TRBV24-1 few